One sample yielded the 24 T cell receptor beta chains listed below, sequenced in a study of radiotherapy plus CTLA-4 blockade in lung cancer. Sequencing was performed with immunoSEQ multiplex PCR; in TCRdb, only in-frame clones are kept and a portion is missing. The sample lists 75,000 to 95,000 clones, 72% occurring once. The sample was peripheral blood, taken from a patient treated with radiotherapy plus ipilimumab. These receptors were taken from a human donor with non-small cell lung cancer that progressed on radiotherapy plus ipilimumab.

About this clone itself: A junction boundary mismatches the germline segment, possibly from a read error. This same CDR3 is encoded by further DNA sequences in the sample. The V and J genes are TRBV6-1 and TRBJ2-3; D is perhaps TRBD2 (5 bases). The CDR3 is 16 residues long. Germline V gene data show CDR1 as MNHNS and CDR2 as SASEGT. This chain's CDR3 is CASSESLGGYTDTQYF. CDR3 DNA: TGCGCCAGCAGTGAGTCTCTTGGCGGGTACACAGATACGCAGTATTTT.

The CDR3 nucleotides read TGTGCCAGCAGTGCCTCAGGGGGCGAACAGGTCTACGAGCAGTACTTC. This sequence encodes CASSASGGEQVYEQYF. The chain employs TRBV2 and TRBJ2-7; 8 positions agree with TRBD1. The CDR3 contains 16 residues. Losses at the gene ends were 4 bases for V and 3 bases for J; bases not matched to a gene: 11. CDR1 SNHLY and CDR2 FYNNEI come from the germline V gene. The full variable domain, with the rest looked up from reference TRBV2 and TRBJ2-7, is EPEVTQTPSHQVTQMGQEVILRCVPISNHLYFYWYRQILGQKVEFLVSFYNNEISEKSEIFDDQFSVERPDGSNFTLKIRSTKLEDSAMYFCASSASGGEQVYEQYFGPGTRLTVT.

The chain has TRBV28 and TRBJ1-4; possible D gene TRBD1, 5 bases. Germline V gene data show CDR1 as MDHEN and CDR2 as SYDVKM. There are 10 residues in the CDR3. V lost 10 bases to trimming and J lost 8 bases, with 8 bases between them. This CDR3 is CATQGEKLFF. The CDR3 region has the DNA TGTGCCACCCAGGGAGAAAAACTGTTTTTT. The full variable domain, with the rest looked up from reference TRBV28 and TRBJ1-4, is DVKVTQSSRYLVKRTGEKVFLECVQDMDHENMFWYRQDPGLGLRLIYFSYDVKMKEKGDIPEGYSVSREKKERFSLILESASTNQTSMYLCATQGEKLFFGSGTQLSVL.

The chain is built from TRBV5-1 and TRBJ2-7; 9 bases map to TRBD2. V dropped 5 bases and J dropped 6; count of bases not matched to a gene: 6. The CDR3 spans 13 residues. CDR1 and CDR2 from the germline V gene are SGHRS and YFSETQ. The chain's CDR3 is CASRAASGTEQYF. CDR3 DNA: TGCGCCAGCAGGGCGGCTAGCGGGACCGAGCAGTACTTC.

This clone occurred a few times. This rearrangement joins TRBV5-1 to TRBJ2-3; D is unclear. The germline V and J ends were trimmed by 4 bases and 0 bases, with 9 bases remaining between them. Per the germline V gene, CDR1 is SGHRS and CDR2 is YFSETQ. The CDR3 has 14 residues. Here the CDR3 DNA reads TGCGCCAGCAGCCCCCTGACTAGCACAGATACGCAGTATTTT. Its protein product is CASSPLTSTDTQYF.

This clone was detected only a few times. In the same sample, other DNA sequences code for this CDR3. V and J are TRBV30 and TRBJ1-2; D is possibly TRBD1 (5 bases). Trimming took 5 bases from V and 7 from J, leaving 20 bases between them. Germline CDR1 GTSNPN, CDR2 SVGIG (reference sequence). This CDR3 spans 14 amino acids. DNA for the CDR3: TGTGCCTGGGGGGCGGCTGGGGGGGGAGGTGGCTACACCTTC. Its protein is CAWGAAGGGGGYTF. The full variable domain, its missing parts supplied by reference TRBV30 and TRBJ1-2, is SQTIHQWPATLVQPVGSPLSLECTVEGTSNPNLYWYRQAAGRGLQLLFYSVGIGQISSEVPQNLSASRPQDRQFILSSKKLLLSDSGFYLCAWGAAGGGGGYTFGSGTRLTVV.

The sample holds many counts of this clone. The chain combines TRBV7-9 with TRBJ1-2, with 9 nucleotides matching TRBD1. The germline V gene has CDR1 SEHNR and CDR2 FQNEAQ (reference sequence). V was clipped by 2 bases and J by 4 bases; unmatched bases: 5. The CDR3 is made up of 15 amino acids. The CDR3 coding sequence is TGTGCCAGCAGCTTATCGGGACAGGGAGCCTATGGCTACACCTTC. This sequence encodes CASSLSGQGAYGYTF.

The chain employs TRBV6-1 and TRBJ1-2; 9 nucleotides match TRBD1. This CDR3 region has 15 residues. Looked up from germline, CDR1 is MNHNS and CDR2 is SASEGT. J was trimmed by 6 bases and V by 1 base; bases with no gene match: 6. The DNA of the CDR3 is TGTGCCAGCAGTGAAGGTGGACAGGGGACGAATGGCTACACCTTC. Translating it yields CASSEGGQGTNGYTF.

The rearrangement joins TRBV12-1 to TRBJ1-5; the table names TRBD1, a call not compared with the DNA. TRBV12-1 constitutes a pseudogene. The CDR3 length is 14 residues. In nucleotides, the CDR3 is TGTGCCAGCACCGTCGGGACAGGGGAACAGCCCCAGCATTTT. Amino acids: CASTVGTGEQPQHF.

Comments on this clone: This sample also contains other DNA sequences that code for the same CDR3. The V gene is TRBV9, the J gene TRBJ2-1, with TRBD2 identical over 8 bases. The length of the CDR3 is 15 residues. CDR1 is SGDLS and CDR2 is YYNGEE in the germline V gene. With 4 bases clipped from V and 2 bases from J, the junction kept 5 bases outside the gene matches. The CDR3 nucleotides read TGTGCCAGCAGCCTAAGCGGGAGCGCCTACAATGAGCAGTTCTTC. Translating gives CASSLSGSAYNEQFF.

The chain employs TRBV5-1 and TRBJ2-3; TRBD2 is a possible D gene (5 bases). CDR1 is SGHRS, CDR2 YFSETQ, per germline. The CDR3 is 14 residues long. The ends were cut back, 4 bases at V and 4 bases at J, with 13 bases in the middle. For the CDR3, the DNA is TGCGCCAGCAGCCCCTGGACTGAGGCAGATACGCAGTATTTT. Protein: CASSPWTEADTQYF.

The table lists this clone with a few counts. V usage is TRBV15 and J usage is TRBJ1-3, with D unclear. Trimming stripped 0 bases from V and 2 bases from J, with 11 bases between. Germline assignment: CDR1 LNHNV and CDR2 YYDKDF (reference sequence). The CDR3 runs to 16 residues. The CDR3 nucleotides are TGTGCCACCAGCAGAGATACTTCTGGAACTGGAAACACCATATATTTT. Protein: CATSRDTSGTGNTIYF.

J is TRBJ1-2 and V is TRBV27, with 7 bases aligning to TRBD1. J lost 3 bases, V lost 3 bases, and 10 bases had no gene match. CDR3 length: 16 residues. Germline CDR1 and CDR2: MNHEY and SMNVEV (reference sequence). CDR3 in DNA: TGTGCCAGCAGTTTTAAGGGGGCAATCCGTGACTATGGCTACACCTTC. It yields the protein CASSFKGAIRDYGYTF.

The chain couples TRBV19 to TRBJ2-3, with 8 bases aligning to TRBD2. The V gene end was trimmed by 3 bases and the J gene end by 2 bases; junction bases not matched to a gene: 10. CDR1 and CDR2 from the germline V gene are LNHDA and SQIVND (reference sequence). The CDR3 totals 17 residues. This CDR3 is CASSMEAGGAYTDTQYF. In nucleotides, the CDR3 is TGTGCCAGTAGTATGGAGGCCGGGGGGGCTTACACAGATACGCAGTATTTT.

This chain connects TRBV7-8 to TRBJ1-1; no firm D call. The germline V gene has CDR1 SGHVS and CDR2 FQNEAQ. The CDR3 runs to 13 residues. Trimming took 4 bases from V and 0 from J, leaving 6 bases between them. The CDR3 DNA reads TGTGCCAGCAGCTCGAAATTGAACACTGAAGCTTTCTTT. This codes for CASSSKLNTEAFF.

The CDR3, as DNA: TGTGCCAGCAGCTTAGTGGAGGGAAAGGGTTATGGCTACACCTTC. It is translated as CASSLVEGKGYGYTF. The chain uses TRBV7-3 and TRBJ1-2, with unresolved D. The CDR3 spans 15 residues. Per the germline V gene, CDR1 is SGHTA and CDR2 is FQGTGA. V was pared by 2 bases and J by 5 bases, with 15 bases between.

V gene TRBV4-1 combines with J gene TRBJ2-7; D is perhaps TRBD2 (6 bases). V was clipped by 6 bases and J by 2 bases, with 17 bases between them. Germline-derived CDR1 and CDR2 are MGHRA and YSYEKL. The CDR3 covers 15 residues. CDR3 protein: CASRQDQAGTYEQYF. As DNA, the CDR3 is TGCGCCAGCAGACAGGATCAGGCGGGGACCTACGAGCAGTACTTC.

The V call is TRBV5-1, the J call TRBJ2-5; TRBD2 matches 14 bases. Germline CDR1 is SGHRS and CDR2 is YFSETQ. The CDR3 is made up of 15 amino acids. V gave up 5 bases and J gave up 4 bases; unmatched junction bases: 4. For the CDR3, the DNA is TGCGCCAGCAGTGGGACTAGCGGGAGATTAGAGACCCAGTACTTC. Translation gives CASSGTSGRLETQYF.

This rearrangement joins TRBV15 to TRBJ1-2, with no clear D. Trimming cost V 6 bases and J 4 bases, with 9 bases left between them. Germline CDR1 is LNHNV and CDR2 is YYDKDF (reference sequence). The CDR3 has 12 residues. The CDR3 here is CATSSGSYGYTF. In DNA, the CDR3 is TGTGCCACCAGTTCCGGGTCCTATGGCTACACCTTC.

V and J are TRBV30 and TRBJ1-2; 7 bases align to TRBD1. V lost 6 bases and J lost 2; bases outside the gene matches: 6. The germline V gene has CDR1 GTSNPN and CDR2 SVGIG (reference sequence). The CDR3 sequence is 13 residues long. CDR3 amino acids: CACSRQGNYGYTF. In DNA, the CDR3 is TGTGCCTGCTCTCGACAGGGAAACTATGGCTACACCTTC.

Turning to this clone: Because the CDR3's place on the DNA is in doubt, the DNA is left out and the CDR3 is given as listed by TCRdb. This chain connects TRBV6-6 to TRBJ1-2; the DNA was not compared with TRBD1, the D call given in the table. The CDR3 sequence runs 15 residues, both termini included. Per the germline V gene, CDR1 is MNHNY and CDR2 is SVGAGI (reference sequence). The CDR3 sequence: CASSYSGPWGQGNTF.

CDR3 residues: CASIMPRQETQYF. CDR3 DNA: TGCGCCAGTATCATGCCCCGTCAAGAGACCCAGTACTTC. The V gene is TRBV5-1, the J gene TRBJ2-5, with D unresolved. The length of the CDR3 is 13 residues. V was shortened by 8 bases and J by 2 bases, with 13 bases between the two germline ends. Germline V gene sequence: CDR1 SGHRS, CDR2 YFSETQ.

The J gene is TRBJ2-3, the V gene TRBV30, with D hard to call. Germline V gene sequence: CDR1 GTSNPN, CDR2 SVGIG (reference sequence). This CDR3 is 14 amino acids long. Between the trimmed V and J ends, which lost 2 bases and 2 bases, there was a span of 11 bases. The CDR3 reads CAWSTTMPTDTQYF. The CDR3 DNA sequence: TGTGCCTGGAGTACCACTATGCCCACAGATACGCAGTATTTT. Full variable domain (remainder filled in from reference TRBV30 and TRBJ2-3): SQTIHQWPATLVQPVGSPLSLECTVEGTSNPNLYWYRQAAGRGLQLLFYSVGIGQISSEVPQNLSASRPQDRQFILSSKKLLLSDSGFYLCAWSTTMPTDTQYFGPGTRLTVL.

The V gene is TRBV2, the J gene TRBJ2-5; the D is unclear. The CDR3 is 12 residues long. The V gene's germline CDR1 is SNHLY and CDR2 FYNNEI. Between the trimmed V and J ends, which lost 5 bases and 0 bases, there was a span of 4 bases. The CDR3 spells CASSKYQETQYF. In DNA form, the CDR3 reads TGTGCCAGCAGTAAATACCAAGAGACCCAGTACTTC.